This TCR beta chain stems from a study of Ad26.COV2.S vaccination and SARS-CoV-2 variants. Study-level background: Donor was one of the participants in the Ad26.COV2.S arm of the COV1001 trial. Study-wide points: Researchers cautioned that TCR breadth and depth analyses may have underestimated total T cell responses. Substantial breadth was reportedly displayed by spike-specific CD8+ and CD4+ T cell responses after vaccination.

Method: immunoSEQ multiplex PCR; TCRdb's copy keeps in-frame clones and lacks some. Here the sample spans some 290,000 clones, 86% being singletons. Treatment: roughly 19 received Ad26.COV2.S at low or high dose, single or two shots; about 5 received placebo; per-sample allocation not given. Day 63 following the first vaccine or placebo injection was when the samples were taken. Per the germline V gene, CDR1 is LGHNA and CDR2 is YSLEER. The trim removed 4 bases at V and 3 bases at J, leaving 8 bases unmatched. The CDR3 loop spans 15 amino acids. In regard to this clone: Its antigen is still unknown.

The chain links TRBV4-3 to TRBJ2-7; 8 bases line up with TRBD1. Here the sequenced sample was peripheral blood, taken in a trial of Ad26.COV2.S vaccine versus placebo. The sequence derives from a person aged 18 to 59 who received the Ad26.COV2.S COVID-19 vaccine or a placebo. The CDR3 loop is CASSRNRGAIYEQYF. CDR3 in DNA: TGCGCCAGCAGCCGAAACAGGGGGGCAATCTACGAGCAGTACTTC.